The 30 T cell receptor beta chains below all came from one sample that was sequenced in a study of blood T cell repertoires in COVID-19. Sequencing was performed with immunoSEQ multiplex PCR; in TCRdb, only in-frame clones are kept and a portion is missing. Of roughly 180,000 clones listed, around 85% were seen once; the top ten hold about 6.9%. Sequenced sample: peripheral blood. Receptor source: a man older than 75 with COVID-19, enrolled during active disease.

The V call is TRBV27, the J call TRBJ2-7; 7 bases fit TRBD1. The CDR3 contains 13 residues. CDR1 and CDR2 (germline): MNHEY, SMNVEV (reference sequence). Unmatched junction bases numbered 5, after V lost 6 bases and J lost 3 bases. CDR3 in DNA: TGTGCCAGCAGCCCGGGACAGTACTACGAGCAGTACTTC. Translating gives CASSPGQYYEQYF.

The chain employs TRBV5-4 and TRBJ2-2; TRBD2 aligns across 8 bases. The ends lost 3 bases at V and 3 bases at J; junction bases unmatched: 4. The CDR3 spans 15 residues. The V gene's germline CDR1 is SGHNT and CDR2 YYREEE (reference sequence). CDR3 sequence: CASSSGTRHTGELFF. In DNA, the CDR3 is TGTGCCAGCAGCTCAGGGACTAGACACACCGGGGAGCTGTTTTTT.

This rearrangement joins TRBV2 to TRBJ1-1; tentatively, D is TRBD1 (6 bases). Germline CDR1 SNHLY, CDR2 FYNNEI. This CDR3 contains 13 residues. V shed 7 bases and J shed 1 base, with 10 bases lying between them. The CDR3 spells CASNDRRNTEAFF. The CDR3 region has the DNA TGTGCCAGCAACGACAGGAGGAACACTGAAGCTTTCTTT.

CDR3 amino acids: CASSPPGRTNTEAFF. As DNA, the CDR3 is TGTGCCAGCAGTCCTCCGGGGAGGACCAACACTGAAGCTTTCTTT. The V gene is TRBV6-5, the J gene TRBJ1-1, with D uncertain. The CDR3 contains 15 residues. The V end lost 5 bases, the J end lost 2 bases, and 15 bases lay between the germline ends. The germline CDR1 and CDR2 sequences are MNHEY and SVGAGI.

The DNA of the CDR3 is TGTGCCAGCAGCCAAGGGTCGGGACAGGGGTTTACAGATACGCAGTATTTT. This sequence encodes CASSQGSGQGFTDTQYF. V is TRBV4-2 and J is TRBJ2-3; 10 nucleotides align to TRBD1. The germline CDR1 and CDR2 sequences are LGHNA and YNFKEQ. V trimming: 1 base; J trimming: 3 bases; junction bases outside the gene matches: 7. The CDR3 spans 17 residues.

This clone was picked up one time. The CDR3 DNA is TGTGCCAGCAGCACTACCGGGGAGCTGTTTTTT. The encoded protein is CASSTTGELFF. V and J are TRBV7-9 and TRBJ2-2; no definite D call. Germline CDR1 SEHNR, CDR2 FQNEAQ (reference sequence). The CDR3 consists of 11 residues. With 5 bases removed from V and 5 bases from J, the gap between germline ends came to 3 bases.

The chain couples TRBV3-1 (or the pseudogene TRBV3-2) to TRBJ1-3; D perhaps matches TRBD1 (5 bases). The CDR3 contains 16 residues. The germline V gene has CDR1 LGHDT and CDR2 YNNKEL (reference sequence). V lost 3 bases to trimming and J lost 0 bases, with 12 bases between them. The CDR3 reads CASSQGGWNSGNTIYF. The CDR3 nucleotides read TGTGCCAGCAGCCAGGGGGGGTGGAACTCTGGAAACACCATATATTTT.

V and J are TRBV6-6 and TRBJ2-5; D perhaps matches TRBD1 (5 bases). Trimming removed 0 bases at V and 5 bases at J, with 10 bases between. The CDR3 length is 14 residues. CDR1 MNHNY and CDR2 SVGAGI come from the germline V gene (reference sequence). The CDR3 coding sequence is TGTGCCAGCAGTTACTCGGCAGGGTTGGAGACCCAGTACTTC. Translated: CASSYSAGLETQYF.

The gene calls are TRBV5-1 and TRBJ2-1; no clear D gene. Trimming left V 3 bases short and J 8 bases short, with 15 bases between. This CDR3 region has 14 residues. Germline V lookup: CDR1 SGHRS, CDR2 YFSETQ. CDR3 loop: CASSYWSGSYEQFF. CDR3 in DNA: TGCGCCAGCAGCTACTGGAGTGGATCCTATGAGCAGTTCTTC.

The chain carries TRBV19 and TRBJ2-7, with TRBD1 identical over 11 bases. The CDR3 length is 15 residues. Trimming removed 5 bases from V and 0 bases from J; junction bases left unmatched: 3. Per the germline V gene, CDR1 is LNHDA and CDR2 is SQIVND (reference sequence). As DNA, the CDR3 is TGTGCCAGTAGTTGGGGGACAGGGGGCTCCTACGAGCAGTACTTC. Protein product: CASSWGTGGSYEQYF.

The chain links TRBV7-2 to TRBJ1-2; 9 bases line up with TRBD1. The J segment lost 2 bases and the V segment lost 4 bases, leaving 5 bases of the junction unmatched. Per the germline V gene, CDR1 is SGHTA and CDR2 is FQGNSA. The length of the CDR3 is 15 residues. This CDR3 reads CASSSGGTGNYGYTF. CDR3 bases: TGTGCCAGCAGCTCGGGGGGGACAGGGAACTATGGCTACACCTTC.

The CDR3 spells CASSPPGGGPETQYF. The CDR3, as DNA: TGTGCCAGCAGCCCCCCCGGGGGGGGCCCAGAGACCCAGTACTTC. The chain recombines TRBV3-1 (or the pseudogene TRBV3-2) with TRBJ2-5; 8 bases map to TRBD2. The germline CDR1 and CDR2 sequences are LGHDT and YNNKEL (reference sequence). J gave up 4 bases and V 4 bases, and 8 bases lay outside the gene matches. This CDR3 is 15 amino acids long.

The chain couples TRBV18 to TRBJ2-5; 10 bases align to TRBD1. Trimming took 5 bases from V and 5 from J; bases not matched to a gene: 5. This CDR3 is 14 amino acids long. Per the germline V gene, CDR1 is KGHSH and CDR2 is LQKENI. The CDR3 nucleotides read TGTGCCAGCTCAGACAGGGGGCAGCGGGAGACCCAGTACTTC. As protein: CASSDRGQRETQYF.

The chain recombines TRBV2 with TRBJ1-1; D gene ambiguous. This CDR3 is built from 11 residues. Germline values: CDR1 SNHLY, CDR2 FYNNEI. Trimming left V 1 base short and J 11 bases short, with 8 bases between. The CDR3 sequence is CASSEGGGAFF. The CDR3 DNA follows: TGTGCCAGCAGTGAAGGGGGAGGCGCTTTCTTT.

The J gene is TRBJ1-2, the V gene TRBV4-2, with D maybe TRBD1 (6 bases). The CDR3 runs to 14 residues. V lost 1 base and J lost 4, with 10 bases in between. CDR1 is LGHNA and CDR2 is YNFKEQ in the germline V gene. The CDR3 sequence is CASSQGGHAYGYTF. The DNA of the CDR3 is TGTGCCAGCAGCCAAGGGGGACATGCCTATGGCTACACCTTC.

Here the CDR3 DNA reads TGCGCCAGCAGCCAAGATTGGGGAGCGGCCTCTGGAAACACCATATATTTT. Translated, it gives CASSQDWGAASGNTIYF. The V and J genes are TRBV4-3 and TRBJ1-3; D is uncertain. V was pared by 0 bases and J by 0 bases, with 12 bases between. The CDR3 is 17 residues long. Germline V gene sequence: CDR1 LGHNA, CDR2 YSLEER.

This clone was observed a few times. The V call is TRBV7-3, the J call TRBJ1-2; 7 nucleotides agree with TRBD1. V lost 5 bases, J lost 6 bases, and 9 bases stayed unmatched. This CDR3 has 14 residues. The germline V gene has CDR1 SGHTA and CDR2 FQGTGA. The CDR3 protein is CASSRDRVGDGYTF. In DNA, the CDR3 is TGTGCCAGCAGCCGAGACAGGGTGGGGGATGGCTACACCTTC.

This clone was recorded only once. Here the CDR3 reads CASSLTGLGNTIYF. In nucleotides, the CDR3 is TGCGCCAGCAGCTTGACAGGGTTGGGAAACACCATATATTTT. The V call is TRBV5-1, the J call TRBJ1-3; tentatively, D is TRBD1 (6 bases). CDR3 size: 14 residues. Trimming cost V 1 base and J 4 bases, with 9 bases left between them. Germline V gene lookup returns CDR1 SGHRS and CDR2 YFSETQ. The full variable domain, in which reference TRBV5-1 and TRBJ1-3 provide the parts outside the CDR3, is KAGVTQTPRYLIKTRGQQVTLSCSPISGHRSVSWYQQTPGQGLQFLFEYFSETQRNKGNFPGRFSGRQFSNSRSEMNVSTLELGDSALYLCASSLTGLGNTIYFGEGSWLTVV.

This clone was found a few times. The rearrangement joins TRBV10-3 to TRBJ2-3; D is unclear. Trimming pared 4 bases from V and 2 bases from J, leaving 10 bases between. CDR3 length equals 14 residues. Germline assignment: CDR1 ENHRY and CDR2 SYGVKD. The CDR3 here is CAISGGAFTDTQYF. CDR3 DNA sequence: TGTGCCATCAGTGGCGGCGCCTTCACAGATACGCAGTATTTT.

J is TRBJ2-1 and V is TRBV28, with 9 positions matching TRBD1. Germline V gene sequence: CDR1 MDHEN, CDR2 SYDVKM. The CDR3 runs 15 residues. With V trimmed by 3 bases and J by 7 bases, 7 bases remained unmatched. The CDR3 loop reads CASSFPGTGRNEQFF. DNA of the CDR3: TGTGCCAGCAGTTTTCCCGGGACAGGGAGAAATGAGCAGTTCTTC.

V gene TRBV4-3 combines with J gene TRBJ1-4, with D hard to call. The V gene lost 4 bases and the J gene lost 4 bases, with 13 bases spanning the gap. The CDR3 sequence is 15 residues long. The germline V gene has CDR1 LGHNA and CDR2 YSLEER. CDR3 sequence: CASSPQRVLNEKLFF. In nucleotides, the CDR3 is TGCGCCAGCAGCCCGCAGCGGGTTCTTAATGAAAAACTGTTTTTT.

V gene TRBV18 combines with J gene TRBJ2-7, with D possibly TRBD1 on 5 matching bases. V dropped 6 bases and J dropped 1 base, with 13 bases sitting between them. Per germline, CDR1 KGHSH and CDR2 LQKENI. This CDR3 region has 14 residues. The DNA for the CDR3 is TGTGCCAGCTCCCCCCAACAGGTATCCTACGAGCAGTACTTC. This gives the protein CASSPQQVSYEQYF. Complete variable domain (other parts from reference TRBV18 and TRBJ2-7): NAGVMQNPRHLVRRRGQEARLRCSPMKGHSHVYWYRQLPEEGLKFMVYLQKENIIDESGMPKERFSAEFPKEGPSILRIQQVVRGDSAAYFCASSPQQVSYEQYFGPGTRLTVT.

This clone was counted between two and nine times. CDR3 protein: CASSFTGRSNQPQHF. CDR3 nucleotide sequence: TGTGCCAGCAGTTTTACAGGGAGAAGCAATCAGCCCCAGCATTTT. V and J are TRBV2 and TRBJ1-5, with D possibly matching TRBD1 (6 bases). V lost 5 bases, J lost 1 base, and 12 bases lay in between. The CDR3 length is 15 residues. Germline loops: CDR1 SNHLY, CDR2 FYNNEI.

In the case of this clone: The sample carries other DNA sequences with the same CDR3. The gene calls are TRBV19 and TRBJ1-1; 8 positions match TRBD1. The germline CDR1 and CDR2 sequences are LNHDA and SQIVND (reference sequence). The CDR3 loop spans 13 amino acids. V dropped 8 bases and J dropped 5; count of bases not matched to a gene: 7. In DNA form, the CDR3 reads TGTGCCAGTTCTCAGGGGGCGAGGACTGAAGCTTTCTTT. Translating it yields CASSQGARTEAFF.

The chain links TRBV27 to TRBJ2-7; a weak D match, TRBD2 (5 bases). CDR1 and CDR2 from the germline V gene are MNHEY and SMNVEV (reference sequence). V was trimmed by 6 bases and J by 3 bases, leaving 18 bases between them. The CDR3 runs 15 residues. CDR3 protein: CASRRRGSVFYEQYF. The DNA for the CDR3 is TGTGCCAGCAGGCGTAGAGGGTCGGTTTTCTACGAGCAGTACTTC.

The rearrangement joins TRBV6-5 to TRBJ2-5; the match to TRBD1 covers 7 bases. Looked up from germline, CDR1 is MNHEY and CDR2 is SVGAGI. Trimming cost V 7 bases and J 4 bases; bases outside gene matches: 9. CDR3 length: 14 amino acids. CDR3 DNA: TGTGCCAGCACCGACAGGGAAGGTTTAGAGACCCAGTACTTC. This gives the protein CASTDREGLETQYF.

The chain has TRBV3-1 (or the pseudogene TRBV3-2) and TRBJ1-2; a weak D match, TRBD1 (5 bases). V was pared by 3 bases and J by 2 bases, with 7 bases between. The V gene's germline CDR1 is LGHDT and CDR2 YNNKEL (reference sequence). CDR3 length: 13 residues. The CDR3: CASSHRQNYGYTF. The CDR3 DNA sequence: TGTGCCAGCAGCCACAGACAGAACTATGGCTACACCTTC.

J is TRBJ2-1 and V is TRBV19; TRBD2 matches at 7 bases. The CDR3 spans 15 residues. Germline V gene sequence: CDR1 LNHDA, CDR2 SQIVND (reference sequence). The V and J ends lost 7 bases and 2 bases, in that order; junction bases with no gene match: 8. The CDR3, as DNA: TGTGCCAGTAACCCGGGACTACCAACCTACAATGAGCAGTTCTTC. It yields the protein CASNPGLPTYNEQFF.

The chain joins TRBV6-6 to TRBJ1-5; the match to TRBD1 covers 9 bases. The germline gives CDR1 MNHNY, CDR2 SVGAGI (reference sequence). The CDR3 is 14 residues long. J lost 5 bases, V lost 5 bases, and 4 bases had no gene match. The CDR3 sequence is CASSKDRGYQPQHF. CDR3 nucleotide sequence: TGTGCCAGCAGTAAGGACAGGGGATATCAGCCCCAGCATTTT.

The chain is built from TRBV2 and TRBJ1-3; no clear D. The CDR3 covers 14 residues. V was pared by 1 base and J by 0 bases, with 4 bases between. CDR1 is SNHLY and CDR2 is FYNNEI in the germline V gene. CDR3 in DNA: TGTGCCAGCAGTGAAGAGAGCTCTGGAAACACCATATATTTT. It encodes CASSEESSGNTIYF. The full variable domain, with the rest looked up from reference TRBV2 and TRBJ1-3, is EPEVTQTPSHQVTQMGQEVILRCVPISNHLYFYWYRQILGQKVEFLVSFYNNEISEKSEIFDDQFSVERPDGSNFTLKIRSTKLEDSAMYFCASSEESSGNTIYFGEGSWLTVV.